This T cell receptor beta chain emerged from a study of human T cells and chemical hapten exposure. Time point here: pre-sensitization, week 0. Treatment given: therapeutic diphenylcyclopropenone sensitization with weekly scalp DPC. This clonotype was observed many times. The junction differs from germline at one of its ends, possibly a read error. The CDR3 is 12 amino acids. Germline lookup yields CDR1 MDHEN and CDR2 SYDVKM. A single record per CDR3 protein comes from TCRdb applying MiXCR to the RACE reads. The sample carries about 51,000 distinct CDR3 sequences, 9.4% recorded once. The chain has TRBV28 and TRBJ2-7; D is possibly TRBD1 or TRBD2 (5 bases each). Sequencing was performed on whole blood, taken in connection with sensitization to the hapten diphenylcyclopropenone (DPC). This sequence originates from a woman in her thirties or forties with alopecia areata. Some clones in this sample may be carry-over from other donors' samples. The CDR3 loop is CASSDTGTPLGF. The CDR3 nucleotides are TGTGCCAGCAGTGATACCGGGACGCCCTTAGGGTTC.